Many counts were recorded for the clone carrying this T cell receptor (beta chain). What it recognizes is unknown. CAS ≥3, NOSPECS ≥4, moderate-to-severe activity and duration under 3 months marked donors with ophthalmopathy. Physicians reached a diagnosis by relying on clinical symptoms, serum thyroxine, TRAb, thyroid ultrasound and orbital computed tomography. The sample originates from a study of Graves' ophthalmopathy and Graves' hyperthyroidism. Study conclusions and caveats: Most thyroid clonotypes expanded beyond 0.001 frequency were also found in blood. With a specificity of roughly 72% and a sensitivity of about 70%, the model predicted ophthalmopathy progression.

The study amplified TCR beta CDR3 regions using RNA transcripts. A first-round RT-PCR used HTBI primers, followed by a second-round multiplex PCR. Each CDR3 protein gets one entry after TCRdb re-called the multiplex PCR reads with MiXCR. Of some 390,000 distinct CDR3 sequences listed, about 17% are singletons. This CDR3 is 18 amino acids long. CDR1 and CDR2 from the germline V gene are SGDLS and YYNGEE. Deletions cut 4 bases from V and 0 bases from J, with 22 bases between. Input material: peripheral blood. This TCR was recovered from a woman younger than 35 with Graves' ophthalmopathy. This chain connects TRBV9 to TRBJ1-1; the D gene is possibly TRBD1 (6 bases). The CDR3 DNA reads TGTGCCAGCAGCTCCCACAGACAGCTTCCAGGGGTGAACACTGAAGCTTTCTTT. Protein sequence: CASSSHRQLPGVNTEAFF.